This is a list of T cell receptor beta chains from one sample in a study of Graves' ophthalmopathy and Graves' hyperthyroidism. TCRdb re-called the multiplex PCR reads through MiXCR, storing one row per CDR3 protein. The table lists 620,000 or so distinct CDR3 sequences, 22% of them singletons. Sequences were obtained from peripheral blood. Receptors originate from a woman between 18 and 29 years old with stable Graves' hyperthyroidism. Some clones in this sample may be carry-over from other donors' samples. The CDR3 runs from the conserved cysteine through the conserved F or W. D genes are given only for firm matches. The size of a clone is reported for some rows only, either as once, few or many, or as a class for expanded clones.

d_call,clone_size,j_call,v_call,cdr3_nt,cdr3_aa
.,.,TRBJ1-2,TRBV20-1,TGCAGTGCTAGAGTTCGGGACAACTATGGCTACACCTTC,CSARVRDNYGYTF
.,many,TRBJ1-1,TRBV12-3/TRBV12-4,TGTGCCAGCAGTTCCCCTTCCTTCTGGGGAACTGAAGCTTTCTTT,CASSSPSFWGTEAFF
TRBD2,many,TRBJ2-5,TRBV20-1,TGCAGTTGCGAGGGAGGGAAAGAGACCCAGTACTTC,CSCEGGKETQYF
.,.,TRBJ2-7,TRBV7-2,TGTGCCAGCAGTTTAAGGTTCGGTCCAAGGGAAGAGCAGTACTTC,CASSLRFGPREEQYF
.,once,TRBJ1-3,TRBV6-1,TGTGCCAGCCCGGGACCCACGCCAAGCTCTGGAAACACCATATATTTT,CASPGPTPSSGNTIYF
.,few,TRBJ1-6,TRBV28,TGTGCCAGCACCCCCGGGGGGGCGCGGGGCTATAATTCACCCCTCCACTTT,CASTPGGARGYNSPLHF
TRBD2,many,TRBJ2-7,TRBV28,TGTGCCAGCAGTCCACTAGCGGGGATCTACGAGCAGTACTTC,CASSPLAGIYEQYF
.,many,TRBJ2-7,TRBV18,TGTGCCAGCTCACCACGTGGGGCAGACTCTGCCGGGAAGCAGTACTTC,CASSPRGADSAGKQYF
TRBD1,.,TRBJ1-1,TRBV6-1,TGTGCCAGCAGTGCCCCGACAGGGATTGAAGCTTTCTTT,CASSAPTGIEAFF
.,many,TRBJ2-5,TRBV10-3,TGTGCCATCAGTGAGACCGGGGGACAGCTCCAAGAGACCCAGTACTTC,CAISETGGQLQETQYF
TRBD2,.,TRBJ2-5,TRBV7-2,TGTGCCAGCAGCTTAGCAGCGGGGCCCCAAGAGACCCAGTACTTC,CASSLAAGPQETQYF
.,many,TRBJ1-1,TRBV12-3/TRBV12-4,TGTGCCAGCGTATTTTCTGAAGCTTTCTTT,CASVFSEAFF
.,.,TRBJ2-7,TRBV12-3/TRBV12-4,TGTGCCAGCAGTTTGTTAGTCCGAGGCGAGCAGTACTTC,CASSLLVRGEQYF
.,.,TRBJ1-2,TRBV29-1,TGCAGCGTCCGAGATCCGGGATACTATGGCTACACCTTC,CSVRDPGYYGYTF
TRBD2,many,TRBJ2-5,TRBV7-6,TGTGCCAGCAGCTCCTTACTAGCGGTTCAAGAGACCCAGTACTTC,CASSSLLAVQETQYF
.,.,TRBJ1-2,TRBV6-5,TGTGCCAGCAGTTACTCTCGCGGGGGCTACTATGGCTACACCTTC,CASSYSRGGYYGYTF
.,few,TRBJ1-2,TRBV28,TGTGCCAGCAGGAGGCAGGGAACAGGGGGCTACACCTTC,CASRRQGTGGYTF
TRBD2,many,TRBJ2-3,TRBV6-4,TGTGCCACCACTAGCGGGAGCACAGATACGCAGTATTTT,CATTSGSTDTQYF
.,.,TRBJ1-5,TRBV6-1,TGTGCCAGCAGTGGGGCAGGGCCCCAGCATTTT,CASSGAGPQHF
TRBD1,.,TRBJ1-3,TRBV30,TGTGCCTGGGGACAGGGCAACTCTGGAAACACCATATATTTT,CAWGQGNSGNTIYF
.,.,TRBJ1-2,TRBV29-1,TGCAGCGTTGAAAGGCAGGGTAGTGATTGCACCTTC,CSVERQGSDCTF
.,.,TRBJ2-1,TRBV12-3/TRBV12-4,TGTGCCAGCACCGGGACTGGGGAGAATGAGCAGTTCTTC,CASTGTGENEQFF
.,.,TRBJ1-1,TRBV28,TGTGCCAGCAGTATCAGCTACATGAACACTGAAGCTTTCTTT,CASSISYMNTEAFF
TRBD1,many,TRBJ1-2,TRBV6-1,TGTGCCAGCAGGGGGACAGGGGGAGTAGGCGGCTACACCTTC,CASRGTGGVGGYTF